The 10 T cell receptor beta chains listed next were all sequenced from one sample in a study of breast tumors, draining lymph nodes, adjacent tissues. Axillary draining lymph nodes of breast cancer patients supplied the node samples. TCRdb analysed the multiplex PCR reads with MiXCR anew, one entry per CDR3 protein. The repertoire holds around 140,000 distinct CDR3 sequences, about 31% seen once, with approximately 2.3% in the top ten. The sample consisted of axillary lymph node tissue. The receptors derive from a female donor with breast cancer. Some clones in this sample may be carry-over from other donors' samples.

This clonotype was found many times. CDR3: CASSLARWTQETQYF. In DNA, the CDR3 is TGTGCCAGCAGCTTAGCCCGCTGGACTCAAGAGACCCAGTACTTC. The rearrangement uses TRBV13 and TRBJ2-5; D might be TRBD2 (5 bases). V lost 1 base, J lost 2 bases, and 11 bases lay in between. CDR3 length: 15 residues. Per the germline V gene, CDR1 is PRHDT and CDR2 is FYEKMQ (reference sequence).

This clonotype was observed a handful of times. Likely a read error: the CDR3 ends without its conserved phenylalanine or tryptophan. The chain is built from TRBV12-3 or TRBV12-4 and TRBJ1-6, with 7 bases fitting TRBD1. The length of the CDR3 is 15 residues. The chain's CDR3 is CASSSETGFNSPLHS. For the CDR3, the DNA is TGTGCCAGCAGTTCAGAGACAGGGTTTAATTCCCCCCTCCACTCT.

This clonotype was counted ten times or more. The V call is TRBV12-3 or TRBV12-4, the J call TRBJ1-5, with 8 positions matching TRBD1. This CDR3 has 15 amino acids. The V gene end was trimmed by 5 bases and the J gene end by 7 bases; junction bases not matched to a gene: 10. This CDR3 is CASSKRGQGYQPQHF. The CDR3 DNA is TGTGCCAGCAGTAAACGCGGACAGGGATACCAGCCCCAGCATTTT.

This clonotype was found many times. CDR3 nucleotide sequence: TGCAGTGCGATTAGCGGGGGGACCTACGAGCAGTACTTC. Protein product: CSAISGGTYEQYF. V gene TRBV20-1 combines with J gene TRBJ2-7, with TRBD2 matching 10 bases. Trimming took 6 bases from V and 2 from J; bases not matched to a gene: 4. The CDR3 extends over 13 amino acids. From germline, CDR1 is DFQATT and CDR2 SNEGSKA (reference sequence).

With regard to this clonotype: A much larger clone lies one base from this, so it may be a read error. This chain joins TRBV6-6 and TRBJ2-2; possibly TRBD1 for D (6 bases). V was clipped by 3 bases and J by 4 bases, with 18 bases between them. The CDR3 has 17 residues. From germline, CDR1 is MNHNY and CDR2 SVGAGI (reference sequence). The CDR3 DNA follows: TGTGCCAGCAGTTATGGGGGAAACAGGGAGAGCACCGGGGAGCTGTTTTTT. Translation: CASSYGGNRESTGELFF.

This clonotype has only one observation. The junction does not match germline at one end; this may be a read error. The chain recombines TRBV24-1 with TRBJ2-1; D might be TRBD1 (7 bases). This CDR3 comprises 15 residues. In germline, CDR1 is KGHDR, CDR2 SFDVKD. In nucleotides, the CDR3 is TGTGCCACCAGTGCAAACAGGGGCTCCTTCAATTGGGAGGTCTTC. This gives the protein CATSANRGSFNWEVF.

This clonotype was seen a handful of times. Lacking the conserved final phenylalanine or tryptophan, this CDR3 likely reflects a read error. The chain couples TRBV20-1 to TRBJ2-7; either TRBD1 or TRBD2 may fit D (6 bases each). The V gene's germline CDR1 is DFQATT and CDR2 SNEGSKA (reference sequence). The V end was cut by 0 bases, the J end by 3 bases, with 21 bases between. CDR3 size: 17 residues. The CDR3 nucleotides read TGCAGTGCTAGAGATCCCCCGGGTGTTGGAGGGGGCTACGAGCAGTACGAC. This gives the protein CSARDPPGVGGGYEQYD.

The chain uses TRBV11-3 and TRBJ2-7, with TRBD1 as a possible D gene (5 bases). CDR1 is SGHNT and CDR2 is YENEEA in the germline V gene. The CDR3 is made up of 18 amino acids. CDR3 amino acids: CASSLVLPNRSWHYVQYV. CDR3 in DNA: TGTGCCAGCAGCTTAGTCTTGCCCAACAGGTCTTGGCACTACGTGCAGTACGTC.

The chain couples TRBV14 to TRBJ1-1; tentatively, D is TRBD1 (5 bases). This CDR3 contains 15 residues. Deletions cut 1 base from V and 1 base from J, with 10 bases between. From germline, CDR1 is SGHDN and CDR2 FVKESK. The CDR3 reads CASSQGGGPNTEAFF. The CDR3 DNA sequence: TGTGCCAGCAGCCAAGGGGGGGGACCGAACACTGAAGCTTTCTTT.

The gene calls are TRBV25-1 and TRBJ2-7; 11 nucleotides match TRBD1. Germline CDR1 reads MGHDK; CDR2 reads SYGVNS. The CDR3 has 16 residues. Trimming cost V 3 bases and J 3 bases; bases outside gene matches: 7. Here the CDR3 DNA reads TGTGCCAGCAGTGAGGGAACCGGGACAGGGGGCTACGAGCAGTACTTC. Translation: CASSEGTGTGGYEQYF.